One T cell receptor beta chain is described in this entry. Its antigen is as yet unknown. This sample stems from a study of OX40 agonist ivuxolimab in advanced cancers. Looking at the study overall: An anti-OX40 (CD134) antibody with agonistic activity, ivuxolimab, was administered to patients. Among those enrolled, mean age was approximately 60 years (range roughly 23 to 79) and 82.7% were male. Those treated in dose escalation had hepatocellular carcinoma, melanoma, renal cell cancer or head and neck cancer. General study findings and limits: The investigators did not determine what antigen specificity the expanded peripheral T cells had.

The trim removed 4 bases at V and 1 base at J, leaving 7 bases unmatched. The CDR3 totals 15 residues. CDR1 and CDR2 (germline): SQVTM, ANQGSEA. Generated by immunoSEQ multiplex PCR, the TCRdb table keeps only in-frame clones and is missing some. The data contain 50,000 to 75,000 clones, under 95% of them singletons. The starting material was CD4+ or CD8+ T cells sorted from blood, obtained in a trial of the OX40 agonist ivuxolimab. This clonotype originated in an adult with an advanced solid tumor such as melanoma, head and neck, liver or kidney cancer. This chain links TRBV29-1 with TRBJ2-1; TRBD2 matches 7 bases. The CDR3 region has the DNA TGCAGCGTTGTGCCCCTTAGCGGGTCCTACAATGAGCAGTTCTTC. This codes for CSVVPLSGSYNEQFF.